The present T cell receptor (beta chain) was sequenced within a study of CD8 T cells in Susac syndrome. Study context: Among the sequenced Susac syndrome patients, roughly 6 had active disease while 8 or 9 were in remission.

The CDR3 loop spans 17 amino acids. Germline assignment: CDR1 SGHDT and CDR2 YYEEEE. V lost 4 bases and J 3 bases, leaving 19 bases between the germline ends. Roughly 0.45 to 1 ug RNA was reverse transcribed with random hexamers. TCRdb independently ran MiXCR on the immunoSEQ multiplex PCR reads; one entry per CDR3 protein. The sample gives 200,000 to 250,000 distinct CDR3 sequences, around 93% of which show up once; approximately 0.15% is in the top ten. Source material: CD4+ T cells from PBMCs. The clonotype comes from a human donor with Susac syndrome. The rearrangement uses TRBV5-6 and TRBJ2-2; D may be TRBD2 (6 bases). The DNA of the CDR3 is TGTGCCAGCAGCCCAAAGGCCGGGCGGGGCGACACCGGGGAGCTGTTTTTT. Encoded protein: CASSPKAGRGDTGELFF. Complete variable domain (other parts from reference TRBV5-6 and TRBJ2-2): DAGVTQSPTHLIKTRGQQVTLRCSPKSGHDTVSWYQQALGQGPQFIFQYYEEEERQRGNFPDRFSGHQFPNYSSELNVNALLLGDSALYLCASSPKAGRGDTGELFFGEGSRLTVL.